A single sample is the source of the 27 T cell receptor beta chains below, sequenced in a study of long-term antiretroviral therapy in people with HIV. Running of the v3.0 immunoSEQ assay took place at survey level. Method: immunoSEQ multiplex PCR; TCRdb's copy keeps in-frame clones and lacks some. The sample carries about 25,000 clones, just over 85% recorded once. This material consisted of unsorted PBMCs, taken 1.2 years after starting antiretroviral therapy. These TCRs come from a man aged 50 to 60 with HIV.

The V and J genes are TRBV7-3 and TRBJ2-3; TRBD2 matches 11 bases. V lost 3 bases, J lost 8 bases, and 7 bases stayed unmatched. This CDR3 has 15 residues. Looked up from germline, CDR1 is SGHTA and CDR2 is FQGTGA. CDR3 region: CASSLTSGASGTQYF. CDR3 nucleotides: TGTGCCAGCAGCTTGACTAGCGGGGCCTCAGGTACGCAGTATTTT.

The rearrangement links TRBV7-3 to TRBJ1-1; unclear D gene. Germline V gives CDR1 SGHTA, CDR2 FQGTGA. This CDR3 is built from 13 residues. Between the trimmed V and J ends, which lost 1 base and 4 bases, there was a span of 7 bases. Here the CDR3 reads CASSLRGVTEAFF. The CDR3 nucleotides read TGTGCCAGCAGCTTAAGGGGAGTCACTGAAGCTTTCTTT.

This clone was counted only a few times. The V gene is TRBV30, the J gene TRBJ1-5, with a tentative D call TRBD1 (5 bases). Germline loops: CDR1 GTSNPN, CDR2 SVGIG (reference sequence). V was clipped by 0 bases and J by 7 bases, with 16 bases between them. This CDR3 spans 15 amino acids. As DNA, the CDR3 is TGTGCCTGGAGTGTACGGCAGGGCCGCGAACAGCCCCAGCATTTT. It encodes CAWSVRQGREQPQHF.

The rearrangement uses TRBV7-9 and TRBJ1-1; TRBD1 aligns across 11 bases. Germline V gene lookup returns CDR1 SEHNR and CDR2 FQNEAQ (reference sequence). The length of the CDR3 is 16 residues. The junction had 8 bases not matched to a gene; V was cut back by 5 bases and J by 3 bases. The chain's CDR3 is CASSPADRGQYTEAFF. The CDR3, as DNA: TGTGCCAGCAGCCCGGCGGACAGGGGGCAATACACTGAAGCTTTCTTT.

This chain joins TRBV30 and TRBJ1-2; 7 positions match TRBD1. Trimming cost V 0 bases and J 2 bases; bases outside gene matches: 15. CDR1 and CDR2 from the germline V gene are GTSNPN and SVGIG (reference sequence). The CDR3 contains 18 residues. The CDR3 region is CAWSVQVILGTANYGYTF. The CDR3 nucleotides are TGTGCCTGGAGTGTTCAAGTAATCCTGGGGACAGCAAACTATGGCTACACCTTC.

The rearrangement joins TRBV9 to TRBJ2-1, with TRBD2 matching over 10 bases. J gave up 14 bases and V 0 bases, and 5 bases lay outside the gene matches. The germline V gene has CDR1 SGDLS and CDR2 YYNGEE. The CDR3 totals 13 residues. Here the CDR3 reads CASSVDQRGGEFF. In nucleotides, the CDR3 is TGTGCCAGCAGCGTAGACCAGCGGGGGGGCGAGTTCTTC.

The rearrangement links TRBV5-4 to TRBJ1-2; tentatively, D is TRBD1 (5 bases). Germline-derived CDR1 and CDR2 are SGHNT and YYREEE (reference sequence). The V gene lost 4 bases and the J gene lost 5 bases, with 12 bases spanning the gap. The CDR3 has 13 residues. Here the CDR3 DNA reads TGTGCCAGCAGCCCAGCCCAGGGATATGGCTACACCTTC. The encoded protein is CASSPAQGYGYTF. Full variable domain (rest looked up from reference TRBV5-4 and TRBJ1-2): ETGVTQSPTHLIKTRGQQVTLRCSSQSGHNTVSWYQQALGQGPQFIFQYYREEENGRGNFPPRFSGLQFPNYSSELNVNALELDDSALYLCASSPAQGYGYTFGSGTRLTVV.

The gene calls are TRBV2 and TRBJ1-1; the D gene is possibly TRBD1 (5 bases). Germline assignment: CDR1 SNHLY and CDR2 FYNNEI. V was trimmed by 4 bases and J by 7 bases, leaving 10 bases between them. The CDR3 totals 12 residues. Written as DNA, the CDR3 is TGTGCCAGCAGTGGACAGTTCTTTGAAGCTTTCTTT. Protein: CASSGQFFEAFF.

This rearrangement joins TRBV30 to TRBJ1-5; 9 bases are shared with TRBD1. The CDR3 covers 15 residues. J was trimmed by 0 bases and V by 5 bases; bases with no gene match: 5. Germline V gene sequence: CDR1 GTSNPN, CDR2 SVGIG (reference sequence). In DNA form, the CDR3 reads TGTGCCTGGGCTACAGGGGGCGGTAGCAATCAGCCCCAGCATTTT. Translating gives CAWATGGGSNQPQHF.

This clone has more than one count but fewer than ten. The genes are TRBV28 and TRBJ1-2; TRBD1 aligns across 9 bases. Trimming at V came to 7 bases and at J to 4 bases, leaving 13 bases not matched to a gene. Germline V gene data show CDR1 as MDHEN and CDR2 as SYDVKM. This CDR3 has 16 amino acids. Here the CDR3 DNA reads TGTGCCAGCAACCCCGCCGGGACAGGGAGGGGCTATGGCTACACCTTC. This gives the protein CASNPAGTGRGYGYTF.

The J gene is TRBJ2-1, the V gene TRBV7-8; D may be TRBD1 (6 bases). V was pared by 4 bases and J by 0 bases, with 10 bases between. The CDR3 is made up of 15 amino acids. In germline, CDR1 is SGHVS, CDR2 FQNEAQ. DNA of the CDR3: TGTGCCAGCAGCTCCCAGGGGAGCTCCTACAATGAGCAGTTCTTC. Translating it yields CASSSQGSSYNEQFF.

J is TRBJ2-1 and V is TRBV10-1, with a possible D match to TRBD2 (5 bases). The V end was cut by 7 bases, the J end by 0 bases, with 16 bases between. Germline V gene data show CDR1 as WNHNN and CDR2 as SYGVQD (reference sequence). The CDR3 consists of 16 residues. Here the CDR3 DNA reads TGCGCCAGCACTGAAAGCGGACCTCACTCCTACAATGAGCAGTTCTTC. Translated, it gives CASTESGPHSYNEQFF.

This clone was observed once. V gene TRBV30 combines with J gene TRBJ2-3; 12 bases agree with TRBD1. The CDR3 sequence is 15 residues long. The V segment lost 3 bases and the J segment 7 bases; nucleotides outside the gene matches: 8. Germline assignment: CDR1 GTSNPN and CDR2 SVGIG (reference sequence). CDR3 in amino acids: CAWRSPGTGGYTQYF. The CDR3 bases are TGTGCCTGGAGATCGCCCGGGACAGGGGGCTATACGCAGTATTTT.

The V gene is TRBV11-3, the J gene TRBJ2-7, with D tentatively TRBD1 (5 bases). CDR1 and CDR2 from the germline V gene are SGHNT and YENEEA. This CDR3 region has 13 residues. V was pared by 6 bases and J by 0 bases, with 9 bases between. The CDR3 is CASSPGFSYEQYF. CDR3 nucleotides: TGTGCCAGCAGTCCAGGGTTCTCCTACGAGCAGTACTTC.

This chain joins TRBV6-1 and TRBJ2-7; 8 nucleotides align to TRBD1. V shed 1 base, J shed 4 bases, and the junction held 6 bases outside the gene matches. Germline V lookup: CDR1 MNHNS, CDR2 SASEGT. The CDR3 runs to 15 residues. For the CDR3, the DNA is TGTGCCAGCAGTGAAGACTGGACAGGGACTTACGAGCAGTACTTC. This translates into CASSEDWTGTYEQYF.

J is TRBJ1-1 and V is TRBV4-3; perhaps TRBD1 as D (6 bases). V gave up 1 base and J gave up 6 bases, with 9 bases separating them. This CDR3 contains 13 residues. Germline V gene sequence: CDR1 LGHNA, CDR2 YSLEER. CDR3 in amino acids: CASSQGGAAEAFF. CDR3 nucleotides: TGCGCCAGCAGCCAAGGGGGGGCTGCTGAAGCTTTCTTT.

This clone was seen more than once but under ten times. V usage is TRBV6-5 and J usage is TRBJ1-5, with a weak D call TRBD1 (5 bases). The V gene lost 0 bases and the J gene lost 8 bases, with 14 bases spanning the gap. The CDR3 runs to 15 residues. The germline gives CDR1 MNHEY, CDR2 SVGAGI. The CDR3 coding sequence is TGTGCCAGCAGTTACTCGAGCGGGGCTTTGGAGCCCCAGCATTTT. It is translated as CASSYSSGALEPQHF.

This chain joins TRBV5-1 and TRBJ2-1, with 7 bases lining up with TRBD1. Germline V CDR1 and CDR2: SGHRS, YFSETQ. There are 15 residues in the CDR3. V shed 3 bases, J shed 6 bases, and the junction held 9 bases outside the gene matches. In DNA form, the CDR3 reads TGCGCCAGCAGCTCCACGGGACAGATAAGCAATGAGCAGTTCTTC. This encodes CASSSTGQISNEQFF.

CDR3 in DNA: TGTGCCAGCAGCTTTACAGGGGGCACTGAAGCTTTCTTT. Amino acids: CASSFTGGTEAFF. The gene calls are TRBV7-3 and TRBJ1-1; 8 nucleotides line up with TRBD1. The CDR3 has 13 residues. The J segment lost 4 bases and the V segment lost 3 bases, leaving 1 base of the junction unmatched. In germline, CDR1 is SGHTA, CDR2 FQGTGA.

V gene TRBV27 combines with J gene TRBJ1-2, with D tentatively TRBD1 (6 bases). Trimming cost V 6 bases and J 6 bases, with 20 bases left between them. This CDR3 comprises 15 residues. CDR1 MNHEY and CDR2 SMNVEV come from the germline V gene (reference sequence). The CDR3 spells CASSGGLGGINGYTF. The DNA for the CDR3 is TGTGCCAGCAGCGGAGGGTTAGGGGGGATTAATGGCTACACCTTC.

This chain links TRBV15 with TRBJ1-5; D ambiguous. Between the trimmed V and J ends, which lost 1 base and 4 bases, there was a span of 11 bases. The germline V gene has CDR1 LNHNV and CDR2 YYDKDF (reference sequence). The CDR3 runs 15 residues. CDR3 nucleotide sequence: TGTGCCACCAGCAGAGGAACGTTCGGGAATCAGCCCCAGCATTTT. This encodes CATSRGTFGNQPQHF.

The chain has TRBV28 and TRBJ1-5; 8 bases fit TRBD1. Germline lookup yields CDR1 MDHEN and CDR2 SYDVKM. The CDR3 sequence is 16 residues long. The V and J ends lost 8 bases and 6 bases, in that order; junction bases with no gene match: 15. As DNA, the CDR3 is TGTGCCAGCGGGAATGACAGGGGCGCCCGAGGTCAGCCCCAGCATTTT. It codes for CASGNDRGARGQPQHF.

V usage is TRBV29-1 and J usage is TRBJ1-1; D not resolved. Germline CDR1 and CDR2: SQVTM and ANQGSEA. The CDR3 has 13 amino acids. V lost 4 bases, J lost 3 bases, and 12 bases lay in between. CDR3: CSVVANTYTEAFF. CDR3 sequence (DNA): TGCAGCGTTGTGGCCAACACTTACACTGAAGCTTTCTTT. Full variable domain (outside the CDR3, taken from reference TRBV29-1 and TRBJ1-1): SAVISQKPSRDICQRGTSLTIQCQVDSQVTMMFWYRQQPGQSLTLIATANQGSEATYESGFVIDKFPISRPNLTFSTLTVSNMSPEDSSIYLCSVVANTYTEAFFGQGTRLTVV.

This clone came up once. The CDR3 DNA follows: TGTGCCAGCAGCCTAGGGGGGCAACACACTGAAGCTTTCTTT. Its translation is CASSLGGQHTEAFF. The chain joins TRBV7-3 to TRBJ1-1; possibly TRBD1 for D (6 bases). V gave up 5 bases and J gave up 3 bases, with 13 bases separating them. CDR3 length equals 14 residues. Germline V gives CDR1 SGHTA, CDR2 FQGTGA. The whole variable domain, filled in from reference TRBV7-3 and TRBJ1-1, reads GAGVSQTPSNKVTEKGKYVELRCDPISGHTALYWYRQSLGQGPEFLIYFQGTGAADDSGLPNDRFFAVRPEGSVSTLKIQRTERGDSAVYLCASSLGGQHTEAFFGQGTRLTVV.

This clone was seen a handful of times. The V gene is TRBV7-2, the J gene TRBJ1-5; 7 positions match TRBD1. After removal of 5 bases from V and 4 bases from J, the junction contained 11 bases not matched to a gene. The CDR3 covers 16 residues. The V gene's germline CDR1 is SGHTA and CDR2 FQGNSA. The CDR3 DNA reads TGTGCCAGCAGCCCGCGAGGGACAGACTTAAATCAGCCCCAGCATTTT. This gives the protein CASSPRGTDLNQPQHF.

V usage is TRBV19 and J usage is TRBJ2-7, with 9 nucleotides matching TRBD1. Losses at the gene ends were 5 bases for V and 6 bases for J; bases not matched to a gene: 2. The CDR3 sequence is 12 residues long. The V gene's germline CDR1 is LNHDA and CDR2 SQIVND (reference sequence). The chain's CDR3 is CASSGQGSEQYF. CDR3 DNA: TGTGCCAGTAGTGGACAGGGGAGCGAGCAGTACTTC.

This clone was seen a handful of times. This rearrangement joins TRBV6-5 to TRBJ1-5; D not certain. Germline V gene data show CDR1 as MNHEY and CDR2 as SVGAGI. This CDR3 region has 14 residues. V was clipped by 0 bases and J by 5 bases, with 8 bases between them. The CDR3 DNA reads TGTGCCAGCAGTTACTCCGACGAACATCAGCCCCAGCATTTT. This gives the protein CASSYSDEHQPQHF.